Given below is one TCR beta chain in context. What it recognizes is unknown. The data were taken from a study of cytomegalovirus exposure and HLA in healthy donors. Study-level results: The likely origin of a cluster of highly shared sequence variants was a sequencing artifact.

Germline CDR1 SGHTA, CDR2 FQGTGA. The ends were cut back, 2 bases at V and 7 bases at J, with 9 bases in the middle. There are 13 residues in the CDR3. The PCR used 60 Vbeta and 13 Jbeta primers. Using immunoSEQ multiplex PCR, the repertoire was profiled, and TCRdb retains in-frame clones only, with some absent. Of some 97,000 clones in the sample, more than 65% are singletons; the top ten hold under 4.5%. The chain carries TRBV7-3 and TRBJ2-1, with a weak D call TRBD1 (6 bases). The TCR was taken from a woman aged 50 to 60 in good health and CMV-seropositive. Sequenced material: PBMCs. CDR3 loop: CASSLAQGNEQFF. The DNA of the CDR3 is TGTGCCAGCAGCTTAGCCCAGGGGAATGAGCAGTTCTTC. The complete variable domain, with remaining parts taken from reference TRBV7-3 and TRBJ2-1, reads GAGVSQTPSNKVTEKGKYVELRCDPISGHTALYWYRQSLGQGPEFLIYFQGTGAADDSGLPNDRFFAVRPEGSVSTLKIQRTERGDSAVYLCASSLAQGNEQFFGPGTRLTVL.